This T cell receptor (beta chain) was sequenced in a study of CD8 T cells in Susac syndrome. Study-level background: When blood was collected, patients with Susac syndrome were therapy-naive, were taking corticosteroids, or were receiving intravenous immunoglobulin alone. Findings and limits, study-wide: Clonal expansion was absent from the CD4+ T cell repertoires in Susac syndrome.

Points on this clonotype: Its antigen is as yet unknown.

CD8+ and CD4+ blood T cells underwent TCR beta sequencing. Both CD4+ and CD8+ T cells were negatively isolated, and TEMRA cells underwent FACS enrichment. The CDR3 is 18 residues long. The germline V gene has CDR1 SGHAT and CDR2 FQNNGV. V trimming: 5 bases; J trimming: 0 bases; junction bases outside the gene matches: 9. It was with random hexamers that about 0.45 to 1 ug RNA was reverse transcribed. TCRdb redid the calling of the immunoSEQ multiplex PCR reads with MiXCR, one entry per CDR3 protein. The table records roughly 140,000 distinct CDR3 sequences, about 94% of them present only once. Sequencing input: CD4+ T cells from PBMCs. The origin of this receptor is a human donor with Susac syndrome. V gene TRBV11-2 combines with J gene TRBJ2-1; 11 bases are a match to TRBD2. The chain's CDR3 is CASSAGRLAGFSYNEQFF. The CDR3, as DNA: TGTGCCAGCAGCGCTGGGCGACTAGCGGGGTTCTCCTACAATGAGCAGTTCTTC.